Listed below are T cell receptor beta chains from one sample, sequenced in a study of shared clonotypes between healthy human individuals. Only in-frame clones appear in the TCRdb table, and some are missing; sequencing was by immunoSEQ multiplex PCR. The profile shows around 480,000 clones, around 79% of them singletons. Specimen: PBMCs. All receptors come from a woman between 35 and 50 years old in good health. Some clones in this sample may be carry-over from other donors' samples. Both conserved end residues are part of each CDR3. A D gene is named only where the DNA matches it firmly. The size entry is marked missing in some rows and otherwise reads once, few, many or a size class.

d_call clone_size j_call v_call cdr3_nt cdr3_aa
- - TRBJ2-1 TRBV27 TGTGCCAGCAGCCCCATGGTTGGGCGGAGTCCCTTCAATGAGCAGTTCTTC CASSPMVGRSPFNEQFF
TRBD2 - TRBJ2-1 TRBV30 TGTGCCTGGAGGGTCCTAGCGGGATATAACAATGAGCAGTTCTTC CAWRVLAGYNNEQFF
- - TRBJ2-7 TRBV5-4 TGTGCCAGCAGCGGGTCGGACGGAGGCGAGCAGTACTTC CASSGSDGGEQYF
TRBD2 - TRBJ2-7 TRBV9 TGTGCCAGCAGCCCGTCCGGGAGGACTTCCTACGAGCAGTACTTC CASSPSGRTSYEQYF
- - TRBJ2-7 TRBV6-6 TGTGCCAGCAGTTATGTGAACAGGGGAGGTGGAGAGCAGTACTTC CASSYVNRGGGEQYF
TRBD2 - TRBJ2-2 TRBV27 TGTGCCAGCAGAGAGAGCGGGAGGGCCTATTTCGGGGAGCTGTTTTTT CASRESGRAYFGELFF
- - TRBJ1-1 TRBV10-3 TGTGCCATCAGTGAGTCATGGGGGACTGAAGCTTTCTTT CAISESWGTEAFF
- once TRBJ2-7 TRBV27 TGTGCCAGCAGCCAGGGGACCTTTCCCTACGAGCAGTACTTC CASSQGTFPYEQYF
- - TRBJ1-4 TRBV28 TGTGCCAGCAGATTGAACCCTAATCGTGAAAAACTGTTTTTT CASRLNPNREKLFF
TRBD1 - TRBJ1-4 TRBV7-8 TGTGCCAGCAGCTTAGCACAGGGGGCGGCAACTAATGAAAAACTGTTTTTT CASSLAQGAATNEKLFF
TRBD2 - TRBJ2-7 TRBV29-1 TGCAGCGTTGTCAGCGGGAGTTACGAGCAGTACTTC CSVVSGSYEQYF
- - TRBJ2-2 TRBV27 TGTGCCAGCAGTCCCGGGGGATCCGGGACGAACACCGGGGAGCTGTTTTTT CASSPGGSGTNTGELFF
- - TRBJ2-1 TRBV7-2 TGTGCCAGCAGCTTAGGCCTAGGAGGGGGACATGAGCAGTTCTTC CASSLGLGGGHEQFF
- few TRBJ1-1 TRBV28 TGTGCCAGCAGTTTAACCCTAGACACTGAAGCTTTCTTT CASSLTLDTEAFF
- - TRBJ2-5 TRBV11-2 TGTGCCAGCAGCTCGACGGTAGCAGGATTTGAGACCCAGTACTTC CASSSTVAGFETQYF
TRBD1 once TRBJ1-1 TRBV5-4 TGTGCCAGCAACAGGGGGATAGGTTTAGGCACTGAAGCTTTCTTT CASNRGIGLGTEAFF
- - TRBJ1-1 TRBV5-4 TGTGCCAGCAGCTTACAGGGTGAAGCTTTCTTT CASSLQGEAFF